A selection of T cell receptor beta chains follows, all from one sample in a study of breast tumors, draining lymph nodes, adjacent tissues. One entry per CDR3 protein, called by TCRdb with MiXCR from the multiplex PCR reads. The sample lists about 25,000 distinct CDR3 sequences, 20% to 25% occurring once. Sequencing used breast tumor tissue. These receptor sequences come from a female donor with breast cancer. Some clones in this sample may be carry-over from other donors' samples. Each CDR3 is given with its conserved first and last residue. A D gene is named only where the DNA matches it firmly. Some rows have no size entry. The others give once, few or many, or a class for an expanded clone.

cdr3_length clone_size d_call j_call v_call cdr3_aa cdr3_nt
13 many - TRBJ2-7 TRBV5-4 CASSLAGTYEQYF TGTGCCAGCAGCTTGGCGGGGACCTACGAGCAGTACTTC
15 many TRBD2 TRBJ2-1 TRBV12-5 CASGLVLAGGNEQFF TGTGCTAGTGGTTTGGTACTAGCGGGTGGCAATGAGCAGTTCTTC
14 many TRBD1 TRBJ2-7 TRBV20-1 CSAKGQGASYEQYF TGCAGTGCTAAGGGACAGGGGGCATCCTACGAGCAGTACTTC
12 few - TRBJ2-5 TRBV28 CASSSESETQYF TGTGCCAGCAGCTCGGAGTCCGAGACCCAGTACTTC
15 many TRBD1 TRBJ1-4 TRBV19 CASSAWTGFNEKLFF TGTGCCAGTAGTGCTTGGACAGGATTTAATGAAAAACTGTTTTTT
14 many TRBD1 TRBJ2-7 TRBV30 CAWEPGQGMYEQYF TGTGCCTGGGAGCCGGGACAGGGGATGTACGAGCAGTACTTC
14 many TRBD1 TRBJ2-1 TRBV6-4 CASSEMTGSDEQFF TGTGCCAGCAGTGAGATGACAGGGTCGGATGAGCAGTTCTTC
11 many - TRBJ2-3 TRBV2 CASHSTDTQYF TGTGCCAGCCACAGCACAGATACGCAGTATTTT
12 few - TRBJ2-4 TRBV5-1 CASSSFPDSRAF TGCGCCAGCAGCTCATTCCCTGACAGTCGGGCCTTC
15 medium-sized TRBD1 TRBJ2-2 TRBV7-9 CASSLGTGGGGELFF TGTGCCAGCAGCTTAGGAACAGGGGGCGGCGGGGAGCTGTTTTTT
17 many - TRBJ2-3 TRBV19 CASSRGSQAIHTDTQYF TGTGCCAGTAGTAGGGGGAGCCAGGCTATTCACACAGATACGCAGTATTTT
17 many TRBD2 TRBJ2-3 TRBV27 CASSPLGSRGEEDTQYF TGTGCCAGCAGTCCTCTGGGATCGCGGGGGGAGGAAGATACGCAGTATTTT
15 - - TRBJ1-3 TRBV18 CASSPPGDSGNTIYF TGTGCCAGCTCCCCTCCCGGAGACTCTGGAAACACCATATATTTT
13 many - TRBJ1-2 TRBV30 CAWRTPPNYGYTF TGTGCCTGGAGGACACCACCTAACTATGGCTACACCTTC
12 many - TRBJ2-1 TRBV19 CASSTTSNEQFF TGTGCCAGTAGTACCACAAGCAATGAGCAGTTCTTC
14 many TRBD2 TRBJ2-7 TRBV9 CASSPGTSGIEQYF TGTGCCAGCAGTCCCGGGACTAGCGGGATCGAGCAGTACTTC
14 many - TRBJ1-2 TRBV19 CASSSNSDSGGYTF TGTGCCAGTAGTAGCAACAGCGACTCAGGAGGCTACACCTTC
15 - TRBD2 TRBJ2-7 TRBV2 CASSETLAVSYEQYF TGTGCCAGCAGTGAAACGCTAGCGGTCTCCTACGAGCAGTACTTC
15 many TRBD1 TRBJ2-1 TRBV28 CASSPWGQLYNEQFF TGTGCCAGCAGCCCTTGGGGACAGCTTTACAATGAGCAGTTCTTC
14 - TRBD1 TRBJ1-1 TRBV5-5 CASSLLARGLDAFF TGTGCCAGCAGCTTATTGGCCAGGGGGCTGGACGCTTTCTTT
15 many - TRBJ2-7 TRBV20-1 CSAPIGGSISYEQYF TGCAGTGCCCCCATCGGGGGCTCAATCTCCTACGAGCAGTACTTC
18 once TRBD1 TRBJ2-6 TRBV12-3/TRBV12-4 CASSSRDRVPPGANVLTF TGTGCCAGCAGTTCCCGGGACAGGGTACCCCCTGGGGCCAACGTCCTGACTTTC
11 many - TRBJ2-1 TRBV6-5 CASRQEGEQFF TGTGCCAGCAGACAAGAGGGAGAGCAGTTCTTC
14 many - TRBJ1-4 TRBV7-2 CASSSSGLNEKLFF TGTGCCAGCAGCTCCTCGGGGCTTAATGAAAAACTGTTTTTT
12 many TRBD1 TRBJ2-3 TRBV5-6 CASSTGGDTQYF TGTGCCAGCAGTACAGGGGGGGATACGCAGTATTTT
16 many TRBD1 TRBJ2-1 TRBV20-1 CSAMVTGTGVVGEQFF TGCAGTGCTATGGTCACCGGGACAGGGGTAGTGGGTGAGCAGTTCTTC
17 many TRBD1 TRBJ1-2 TRBV12-3/TRBV12-4 CASSSWYPGQEEYGYTF TGTGCCAGCAGCTCGTGGTATCCGGGACAGGAGGAGTATGGCTACACCTTC
16 many - TRBJ2-7 TRBV20-1 CSATPSQLLPSYEQYF TGCAGTGCTACCCCTTCCCAACTCCTCCCGTCCTACGAGCAGTACTTC
15 - - TRBJ2-2 TRBV24-1 CATSGPLRNTGELFF TGTGCCACCAGTGGTCCCCTAAGAAACACCGGGGAGCTGTTTTTT
13 many TRBD2 TRBJ2-7 TRBV10-3 CAIRPSVAGEQYF TGTGCCATCAGGCCCTCCGTAGCGGGTGAGCAGTACTTC
17 many TRBD1 TRBJ2-3 TRBV10-2 CASSVQETGFETDTQYF TGCGCCAGCAGTGTCCAGGAGACAGGGTTCGAGACAGATACGCAGTATTTT
13 many - TRBJ2-1 TRBV7-9 CASSPATVLGQFF TGTGCCAGCAGCCCAGCGACCGTCCTAGGGCAGTTCTTC
13 many - TRBJ2-7 TRBV11-2 CASSLSGVYEQYF TGTGCCAGCAGCTTAAGTGGTGTCTACGAGCAGTACTTC
16 many TRBD1 TRBJ2-3 TRBV20-1 CSASPGTGAITDTQYF TGCAGTGCTAGCCCCGGGACAGGGGCGATCACAGATACGCAGTATTTT
12 many - TRBJ2-1 TRBV30 CAWSGGGNEQFF TGTGCCTGGAGTGGTGGGGGGAATGAGCAGTTCTTC
14 many TRBD1 TRBJ2-3 TRBV6-5 CASRMTGGSDTQYF TGTGCCAGCAGAATGACAGGGGGGAGTGATACGCAGTATTTT
14 - TRBD1 TRBJ2-5 TRBV28 CASSAAGGKKTQYF TGTGCCAGCAGTGCAGCAGGGGGCAAAAAGACCCAGTACTTC
16 few TRBD1 TRBJ2-6 TRBV24-1 CATSDTGRGGANVLTF TGTGCCACCAGTGATACCGGCAGGGGGGGGGCCAACGTCCTGACTTTC
15 few TRBD1 TRBJ2-4 TRBV19 CASSIRDRGHSIQYF TGTGCCAGTAGTATAAGGGACAGGGGGCATAGCATTCAGTACTTC
14 many - TRBJ2-7 TRBV6-6 CASSYSTENGEQYF TGTGCCAGCAGTTACTCGACGGAGAACGGCGAGCAGTACTTC
15 many - TRBJ1-3 TRBV19 CASSTRRGQGNTIYF TGTGCCAGTAGTACCCGACGAGGGCAAGGAAACACCATATATTTT
16 many TRBD2 TRBJ2-1 TRBV5-8 CASSSGLAGGYNEQFF TGTGCCAGCAGCTCGGGACTAGCGGGAGGCTACAATGAGCAGTTCTTC
14 many TRBD1 TRBJ2-7 TRBV19 CASSIGRQGYEQYF TGTGCCAGTAGTATAGGGAGACAGGGCTACGAGCAGTACTTC
13 - - TRBJ2-2 TRBV12-5 CASAPRGAGGLFF TGTGCTAGTGCCCCTCGGGGCGCCGGGGGGCTGTTTTTT
15 - TRBD1 TRBJ2-3 TRBV18 CASSPEGGQGDTQYF TGTGCCAGCTCCCCCGAGGGGGGACAGGGCGATACGCAGTATTTT
15 many - TRBJ1-2 TRBV19 CASSIPMTARGGYTF TGTGCCAGTAGTATCCCTATGACAGCCCGAGGGGGCTACACCTTC
14 - - TRBJ1-2 TRBV12-3/TRBV12-4 CASSLSEVQNGYTF TGTGCCAGCAGTTTATCGGAGGTGCAGAATGGCTACACCTTC
16 many - TRBJ2-2 TRBV14 CASRKGSRGGTGELFF TGTGCCAGCAGAAAAGGGTCTAGAGGGGGGACCGGGGAGCTGTTTTTT
13 many - TRBJ2-1 TRBV2 CASSGTLYNEQFF TGTGCCAGCAGCGGGACCTTATACAATGAGCAGTTCTTC
12 many TRBD1 TRBJ1-2 TRBV5-1 CASSFGTGGYTF TGCGCCAGCAGCTTTGGGACAGGAGGCTACACCTTC
12 - - TRBJ1-1 TRBV29-1 CSGSRWVAEAFF TGCAGCGGGTCCAGGTGGGTGGCTGAAGCTTTCTTT
13 many - TRBJ1-6 TRBV27 CASSLSDRSPLHF TGTGCCAGCAGTTTATCAGACAGGTCACCCCTCCACTTT
12 - - TRBJ2-7 TRBV4-1 CASSRGDHEQYF TGCGCCAGCAGCCGAGGGGACCACGAGCAGTACTTC